This entry is about one T cell receptor (beta chain). In the original analysis: Reference gene primer amplification gave nucleated cell count estimates. Assay: immunoSEQ multiplex PCR; the TCRdb copy retains only in-frame clones and omits some. From that table come the V and J calls and clone size; the DNA was used to work out D and trimming. This sample has some 490,000 clones, with around 85% found just once. The CDR3 length is 15 residues. The germline gives CDR1 SGHTA, CDR2 FQGNSA. V was cut by 5 bases and J by 3 bases, with 17 bases left in between. This specimen comes from a study of blood T cell repertoires in COVID-19. Study-wide background: Material from acute and convalescent COVID-19 was sourced from the United States, Italy and Spain. In each case, the material was cDNA or gDNA derived from T cells, B-cell-depleted T cells, or PBMCs.

This chain uses TRBV7-2 with TRBJ2-7, with D hard to call. The sequence was obtained from a human donor in a cohort sampled during active COVID-19. The sequenced sample consisted of peripheral blood. CDR3 sequence reads: CASSPRSTPYYEQYF. In DNA, the CDR3 is TGTGCCAGCAGCCCCAGATCGACACCCTACTACGAGCAGTACTTC.